This T cell receptor (beta chain) was identified during a study of beta chain features in type 1 diabetes. Findings and limits, study-wide: In every one of the four CD4+ subsets, TCRB CDR3s were moderately but significantly shorter in Type 1 diabetes patients.

Germline trimming cut 4 bases from V and 0 bases from J; bases unmatched to any gene: 4. In germline, CDR1 is SGHTA, CDR2 FQGNSA. CDR3 length: 16 residues. In regard to this clone: The target antigen is unknown.

Each sorted fraction was over 98% pure. The sequenced template was cDNA made from the entire isolated RNA. Generated by immunoSEQ multiplex PCR, the TCRdb table keeps only in-frame clones and is missing some. The top ten clones hold about 0.11% of a sample with 600,000 to 700,000 clones, roughly 12% of them seen once. Source material: naive CD4+ T cells from blood. This clonotype originated in a man aged 25 to 45 with type 1 diabetes. V gene TRBV7-2 combines with J gene TRBJ2-2, with 8 nucleotides matching TRBD2. This chain's CDR3 is CASSSLAVSNTGELFF. In DNA, the CDR3 is TGTGCCAGCAGCTCACTAGCGGTATCGAACACCGGGGAGCTGTTTTTT.